This entry lists 8 T cell receptor beta chains sequenced from one sample in a study of OX40 agonist ivuxolimab in advanced cancers. The repertoire was sequenced with immunoSEQ multiplex PCR; TCRdb's copy has only in-frame clones and lacks some. The repertoire includes about 46,000 clones, more than 85% of them detected once, and roughly 4.9% sits in the top ten. The material was CD4+ or CD8+ T cells sorted from blood, obtained in a trial of the OX40 agonist ivuxolimab. These receptors were taken from an adult with an advanced solid tumor such as melanoma, head and neck, liver or kidney cancer.

The V and J genes are TRBV4-1 and TRBJ2-3, with unresolved D. CDR3 length equals 16 residues. The germline V gene encodes CDR1 MGHRA and CDR2 YSYEKL. The V end was cut by 0 bases, the J end by 0 bases, with 10 bases between. The DNA for the CDR3 is TGCGCCAGCAGCCAAGATCTGTACGGCAGCACAGATACGCAGTATTTT. Amino acids: CASSQDLYGSTDTQYF.

This chain connects TRBV2 to TRBJ2-2; D not certain. Trimming removed 3 bases from V and 6 bases from J, with 11 bases in between. Germline V lookup: CDR1 SNHLY, CDR2 FYNNEI. The CDR3 contains 14 residues. This CDR3 reads CASSEFGRPGELFF. CDR3 bases: TGTGCCAGCAGTGAGTTCGGTAGGCCCGGGGAGCTGTTTTTT.

This clone appeared once. J is TRBJ2-7 and V is TRBV27; 10 positions agree with TRBD2. This CDR3 contains 14 residues. CDR1 and CDR2 from the germline V gene are MNHEY and SMNVEV (reference sequence). Trimming removed 6 bases from V and 3 bases from J; junction bases left unmatched: 5. The CDR3 is CASSLTSGNYEQYF. CDR3 bases: TGTGCCAGCAGCCTCACTAGCGGGAACTACGAGCAGTACTTC.

The rearrangement uses TRBV4-3 and TRBJ1-2; D not certain. The CDR3 loop spans 15 amino acids. V was shortened by 1 base and J by 7 bases, with 16 bases between the two germline ends. The germline V gene encodes CDR1 LGHNA and CDR2 YSLEER. The CDR3 spells CASSQAESGGVGYTF. The CDR3 nucleotides read TGCGCCAGCAGCCAAGCCGAATCTGGAGGAGTTGGCTACACCTTC.

V gene TRBV4-1 combines with J gene TRBJ1-1; tentative D call: TRBD1 (6 bases). The CDR3 contains 15 residues. V was cut by 0 bases and J by 6 bases, with 14 bases left in between. Germline V CDR1 and CDR2: MGHRA, YSYEKL. CDR3 DNA sequence: TGCGCCAGCAGCCAAGAGCTTGGGGGGCGGGCTGAAGCTTTCTTT. Residues: CASSQELGGRAEAFF.

V gene TRBV9 combines with J gene TRBJ1-1; D ambiguous. With 3 bases removed from V and 6 bases from J, the gap between germline ends came to 9 bases. CDR1 and CDR2 (germline): SGDLS, YYNGEE. The CDR3 runs to 12 residues. The CDR3 reads CASSGRGPEAFF. DNA of the CDR3: TGTGCCAGCAGCGGGAGAGGTCCTGAAGCTTTCTTT.

The V gene is TRBV18, the J gene TRBJ1-2; a possible D gene is TRBD1 (5 bases). CDR3 length equals 15 residues. The V gene lost 3 bases and the J gene lost 3 bases, with 14 bases spanning the gap. The V gene's germline CDR1 is KGHSH and CDR2 LQKENI. CDR3 nucleotides: TGTGCCAGCTCACCTGGAGGCGGGGGGGACTATGGCTACACCTTC. This codes for CASSPGGGGDYGYTF. The full variable domain, rest sourced from reference TRBV18 and TRBJ1-2, is NAGVMQNPRHLVRRRGQEARLRCSPMKGHSHVYWYRQLPEEGLKFMVYLQKENIIDESGMPKERFSAEFPKEGPSILRIQQVVRGDSAAYFCASSPGGGGDYGYTFGSGTRLTVV.

The CDR3 DNA reads as TGTGCCAGCAGGTGGACGGAGGGTTACGAGCAGTACTTC. Translated: CASRWTEGYEQYF. The V gene is TRBV28, the J gene TRBJ2-7, with a tentative D call TRBD2 (6 bases). CDR1 is MDHEN and CDR2 is SYDVKM in the germline V gene. With 6 bases removed from V and 4 bases from J, the gap between germline ends came to 13 bases. The length of the CDR3 is 13 residues.